This T cell receptor (beta chain) was captured by sequencing in a study of T-cell memory formation after mild COVID-19. The sample holds a few counts of this clonotype. Each CDR3 protein gets one entry after TCRdb re-called the 5' RACE reads with MiXCR. The data hold around 45,000 distinct CDR3 sequences, with roughly 9.8% observed a single time. This sequence was found in an adult woman who had mild COVID-19 (a few samples of this study predate the infection). Cell type and time point are not known. Source material: PBMCs or a T cell subset sorted from them (not recorded which).

CDR3 in amino acids: CSASTSEREQYF. In DNA form, the CDR3 reads TGCAGTGCTAGTACATCGGAACGTGAGCAGTACTTC. The rearrangement uses TRBV20-1 and TRBJ2-7; D unresolved. Between the trimmed V and J ends, which lost 3 bases and 7 bases, there was a span of 13 bases. This CDR3 contains 12 residues. CDR1 is DFQATT and CDR2 is SNEGSKA in the germline V gene (reference sequence).